Below, 7 T cell receptor beta chains from the same sample are listed, as sequenced in a study of blood T cell repertoires in COVID-19. This table comes from immunoSEQ multiplex PCR, and its TCRdb copy is limited to in-frame clones, with some not included. The sample shows 150,000 to 200,000 clones, more than 75% of them seen only once. Material for sequencing was peripheral blood. These receptors all stem from a human donor in a cohort sampled during active COVID-19.

The chain uses TRBV25-1 and TRBJ2-7, with 8 bases that match TRBD1. There are 15 residues in the CDR3. Per the germline V gene, CDR1 is MGHDK and CDR2 is SYGVNS. With 3 bases clipped from V and 2 bases from J, the junction kept 6 bases outside the gene matches. Here the CDR3 reads CASSDFDRGAYEQYF. The CDR3 DNA reads as TGTGCCAGCAGTGATTTCGACAGGGGTGCCTACGAGCAGTACTTC.

The rearrangement links TRBV5-1 to TRBJ2-7, with a tentative D call TRBD2 (5 bases). The germline CDR1 and CDR2 sequences are SGHRS and YFSETQ. The CDR3 is 13 amino acids. Trimming took off 5 bases at V and 1 base at J, with 10 bases between the two ends. CDR3 sequence reads: CASRASSSYEQYF. In DNA, the CDR3 is TGCGCCAGCAGGGCTAGCTCGTCCTACGAGCAGTACTTC.

The chain has TRBV7-9 and TRBJ2-7; 7 nucleotides line up with TRBD1. Unmatched junction bases numbered 13, after V lost 5 bases and J lost 3 bases. The CDR3 length is 16 residues. Germline V gene lookup returns CDR1 SEHNR and CDR2 FQNEAQ (reference sequence). For the CDR3, the DNA is TGTGCCAGCAGCCTTGACAGGGAGACCGAAAACTACGAGCAGTACTTC. It yields the protein CASSLDRETENYEQYF.

The chain links TRBV6-5 to TRBJ1-1; tentative D call: TRBD1 (5 bases). Germline values: CDR1 MNHEY, CDR2 SVGAGI. CDR3 size: 13 residues. V gave up 6 bases and J gave up 5 bases, with 13 bases separating them. The CDR3 coding sequence is TGTGCCAGCAGCCCACTCGGGGGAACTGAAGCTTTCTTT. Amino acid sequence: CASSPLGGTEAFF.

The J gene is TRBJ2-3, the V gene TRBV7-9; 8 positions agree with TRBD2. Germline CDR1 SEHNR, CDR2 FQNEAQ (reference sequence). V trimming: 1 base; J trimming: 2 bases; junction bases outside the gene matches: 2. The CDR3 consists of 15 residues. The CDR3 sequence is CASSLGAGVTDTQYF. CDR3 nucleotides: TGTGCCAGCAGCTTAGGAGCGGGAGTCACAGATACGCAGTATTTT.

The rearrangement links TRBV6-4 to TRBJ2-2; 9 nucleotides agree with TRBD2. With V trimmed by 3 bases and J by 7 bases, 9 bases remained unmatched. Per the germline V gene, CDR1 is MRHNA and CDR2 is SNTAGT. The CDR3 is 16 amino acids. CDR3 residues: CASSDSGLASSGELFF. DNA of the CDR3: TGTGCCAGCAGTGATTCAGGACTAGCGTCCAGCGGGGAGCTGTTTTTT.

This chain links TRBV29-1 with TRBJ2-7, with 8 bases fitting TRBD2. The CDR3 covers 14 residues. The J segment lost 5 bases and the V segment lost 4 bases, leaving 10 bases of the junction unmatched. Per the germline V gene, CDR1 is SQVTM and CDR2 is ANQGSEA. CDR3: CSVGYGGTRNEQYF. CDR3 bases: TGCAGCGTTGGGTACGGCGGGACTAGAAACGAGCAGTACTTC.